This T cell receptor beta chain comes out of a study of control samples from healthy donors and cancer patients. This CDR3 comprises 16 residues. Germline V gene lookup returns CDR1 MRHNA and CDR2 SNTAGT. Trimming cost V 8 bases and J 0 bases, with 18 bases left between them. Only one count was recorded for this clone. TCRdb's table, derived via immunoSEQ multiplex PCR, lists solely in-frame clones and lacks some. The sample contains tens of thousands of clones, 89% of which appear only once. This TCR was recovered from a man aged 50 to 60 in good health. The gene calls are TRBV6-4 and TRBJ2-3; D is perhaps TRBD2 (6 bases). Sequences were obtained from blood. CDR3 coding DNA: TGTGCCAGCTCCAAGGGAGCCGGGGGAAGCACAGATACGCAGTATTTT. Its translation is CASSKGAGGSTDTQYF.